Listed here are 13 T cell receptor beta chains from one sample, sequenced in a study of shared clonotypes between healthy human individuals (dated by TCRdb to 2018 to 2021). Libraries were prepared through the immunoSEQ multiplex PCR assay. The table comes from immuneACCESS by way of TCRdb, which keeps in-frame sequences with V and J called. Part of the clones is missing from these tables; in studies checked, under half for an unresolved V gene and the rest for unknown reasons. The sample table lists fewer than 600,000 clones, about four fifths of them with a count of one. The ten largest clonotypes hold about 13% of the sample. The sample taken for sequencing was PBMCs. Receptor source: a woman in her thirties or forties in good health. Some clones in this sample may be carry-over from other donors' samples.

A few counts support this clone. The chain has TRBV6-1 and TRBJ2-1, with D maybe TRBD1 (5 bases). V lost 3 bases to trimming and J lost 7 bases, with 16 bases between them. Germline-derived CDR1 and CDR2 are MNHNS and SASEGT. The CDR3 extends over 15 amino acids. The DNA for the CDR3 is TGTGCCAGCAGTGAGGGGCGCCAGGGTACGAATGAGCAGTTCTTC. This gives the protein CASSEGRQGTNEQFF.

This clone has a handful of counts. V gene TRBV28 combines with J gene TRBJ2-7; tentative D call: TRBD1 (5 bases). Trimming removed 5 bases at V and 2 bases at J, with 13 bases between. CDR1 MDHEN and CDR2 SYDVKM come from the germline V gene. This CDR3 has 14 amino acids. The CDR3 DNA follows: TGTGCCAGCAGTCCTCGACAGAGCACCTACGAGCAGTACTTC. Protein: CASSPRQSTYEQYF. Full variable domain (remainder filled in from reference TRBV28 and TRBJ2-7): DVKVTQSSRYLVKRTGEKVFLECVQDMDHENMFWYRQDPGLGLRLIYFSYDVKMKEKGDIPEGYSVSREKKERFSLILESASTNQTSMYLCASSPRQSTYEQYFGPGTRLTVT.

The chain couples TRBV18 to TRBJ2-5; D remains unclear. CDR1 is KGHSH and CDR2 is LQKENI in the germline V gene. V lost 0 bases and J lost 4, with 9 bases in between. This CDR3 has 14 residues. As DNA, the CDR3 is TGTGCCAGCTCACCACCGGTGGTAGGAGAGACCCAGTACTTC. Protein: CASSPPVVGETQYF.

The V call is TRBV30, the J call TRBJ1-3; weak D call: TRBD1 (6 bases). This CDR3 spans 13 amino acids. Germline values: CDR1 GTSNPN, CDR2 SVGIG (reference sequence). V shed 6 bases and J shed 4 bases, with 13 bases lying between them. The CDR3: CACQQGGGNTIYF. CDR3 sequence (DNA): TGTGCCTGTCAACAGGGCGGAGGAAACACCATATATTTT. The entire variable domain, with the rest obtained from reference TRBV30 and TRBJ1-3, is as follows: SQTIHQWPATLVQPVGSPLSLECTVEGTSNPNLYWYRQAAGRGLQLLFYSVGIGQISSEVPQNLSASRPQDRQFILSSKKLLLSDSGFYLCACQQGGGNTIYFGEGSWLTVV.

The V and J genes are TRBV30 and TRBJ1-2, with D possibly being TRBD1 (6 bases). The CDR3 is 14 amino acids. The V end was cut by 0 bases, the J end by 8 bases, with 16 bases between. Germline V gene data show CDR1 as GTSNPN and CDR2 as SVGIG (reference sequence). The CDR3 DNA reads TGTGCCTGGAGTGTACCCGGACAGCCCCTCGGCTACACCTTC. This translates into CAWSVPGQPLGYTF.

The V and J genes are TRBV5-1 and TRBJ1-3; the D gene is possibly TRBD1 (5 bases). The V gene lost 4 bases and the J gene lost 0 bases, with 17 bases spanning the gap. Germline V gene data show CDR1 as SGHRS and CDR2 as YFSETQ. The CDR3 is made up of 17 amino acids. CDR3 coding DNA: TGCGCCAGCAGCCCAATCGCGGGGGAGTCCTCTGGAAACACCATATATTTT. The encoded protein is CASSPIAGESSGNTIYF.

This sequence joins TRBV6-5 and TRBJ2-2; TRBD2 matches at 13 bases. Germline values: CDR1 MNHEY, CDR2 SVGAGI. The CDR3 spans 15 residues. The junction had 2 bases not matched to a gene; V was cut back by 6 bases and J by 4 bases. As DNA, the CDR3 is TGTGCCAGCAGGAGGACTAGCGGGAGCACCGGGGAGCTGTTTTTT. Protein sequence: CASRRTSGSTGELFF.

The chain recombines TRBV11-2 with TRBJ2-4; D call uncertain. Germline V gives CDR1 SGHAT, CDR2 FQNNGV. With 1 base removed from V and 0 bases from J, the gap between germline ends came to 10 bases. CDR3 size: 16 residues. The CDR3 sequence: CASSLGRIVAKNIQYF. The CDR3 bases are TGTGCCAGCAGCTTAGGGCGGATAGTAGCCAAAAACATTCAGTACTTC.

On this clone: A far larger clone lies a single base away; this is likely a read error. The same CDR3 arises from other DNA sequences in this sample as well. This chain joins TRBV4-3 and TRBJ2-5; 8 nucleotides line up with TRBD1. Germline V gene data show CDR1 as LGHNA and CDR2 as YSLEER. J gave up 5 bases and V 3 bases, and 11 bases lay outside the gene matches. The CDR3 has 16 amino acids. CDR3 region: CASSQEAGTGGETQYF. The CDR3 region has the DNA TGCGCCAGCAGCCAGGAAGCCGGGACAGGCGGTGAGACCCAGTACTTC.

This clone was seen only once. The chain's CDR3 is CASSAVPSGSSYEQYF. The CDR3, as DNA: TGTGCCAGCAGCGCCGTACCTAGCGGGAGCTCCTACGAGCAGTACTTC. The rearrangement joins TRBV7-9 to TRBJ2-7; 10 nucleotides line up with TRBD2. This CDR3 has 16 amino acids. CDR1 and CDR2 (germline): SEHNR, FQNEAQ (reference sequence). J gave up 0 bases and V 5 bases, and 7 bases lay outside the gene matches.

J is TRBJ2-5 and V is TRBV5-1, with TRBD1 as a possible D gene (7 bases). The CDR3 has 15 amino acids. Trimming took 4 bases from V and 2 from J, leaving 15 bases between them. CDR1 and CDR2 from the germline V gene are SGHRS and YFSETQ. CDR3 DNA sequence: TGCGCCAGCAGCCAGGCGGGACAGATGCAAGAGACCCAGTACTTC. It codes for CASSQAGQMQETQYF.

The sample holds one count of this clone. This chain joins TRBV5-5 and TRBJ1-4; D remains ambiguous. The germline V gene has CDR1 SGHKS and CDR2 YYEKEE (reference sequence). Trimming pared 2 bases from V and 12 bases from J, leaving 11 bases between. This CDR3 is 12 amino acids long. In DNA form, the CDR3 reads TGTGCCAGCAGCTTTTATGGCCAGGAACTGTTTTTT. Protein product: CASSFYGQELFF.

This rearrangement joins TRBV28 to TRBJ2-7; 7 bases align to TRBD1. This CDR3 spans 12 amino acids. V lost 8 bases to trimming and J lost 4 bases; unmatched junction nucleotides: 5. CDR1 and CDR2 from the germline V gene are MDHEN and SYDVKM. CDR3 loop: CASGDSRYEQYF. CDR3 DNA: TGTGCCAGCGGGGACAGCCGATACGAGCAGTACTTC.